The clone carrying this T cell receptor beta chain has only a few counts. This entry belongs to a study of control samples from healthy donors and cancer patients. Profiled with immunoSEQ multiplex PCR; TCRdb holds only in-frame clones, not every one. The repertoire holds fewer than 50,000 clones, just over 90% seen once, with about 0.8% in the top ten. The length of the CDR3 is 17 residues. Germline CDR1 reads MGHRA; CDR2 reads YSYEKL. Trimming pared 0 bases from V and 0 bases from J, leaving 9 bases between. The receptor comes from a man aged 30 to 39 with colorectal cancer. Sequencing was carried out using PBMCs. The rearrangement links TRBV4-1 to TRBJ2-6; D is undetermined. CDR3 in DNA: TGCGCCAGCAGCCAAGATAGTGGAGTCTCTGGGGCCAACGTCCTGACTTTC. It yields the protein CASSQDSGVSGANVLTF.